This T cell receptor beta chain was sequenced for a study of technical replicates of blood from a few donors. Assay: immunoSEQ multiplex PCR; the TCRdb copy retains only in-frame clones and omits some. The table has around 68,000 clones, 95% to 98% seen once; the top ten hold more than 0.25%. The sample consisted of T cells isolated from PBMCs. This sequence originates from a human donor in good health.

In DNA form, the CDR3 reads TGTGCCAGCAGTTACGGGACAGGGGGACACTACGAGCAGTACTTC. Encoded protein: CASSYGTGGHYEQYF. This rearrangement joins TRBV6-5 to TRBJ2-7; TRBD1 aligns across 11 bases. The CDR3 is 15 residues long. Germline values: CDR1 MNHEY, CDR2 SVGAGI. V dropped 2 bases and J dropped 3; count of bases not matched to a gene: 3.